The 2 T cell receptor beta chains below come from one sample, sequenced in a study of memory CD4+ T cells and cytomegalovirus serostatus. The sort gate was single viable CD3+CD4+CD8-CD45RO+ cells for memory CD4+ T cells. Sequencing used immunoSEQ multiplex PCR; TCRdb keeps in-frame clones, though not all of them. This sample carries roughly 54,000 clones, around three quarters of them seen once, and the ten largest clones take about 1.5%. Sequenced input: memory CD4+ T cells from blood. Receptors originate from an adult in good health and CMV-seronegative.

DNA for the CDR3: TGTGCCAGCACGCCAAGCGGTGATTACACAGATACGCAGTATTTT. Amino acid sequence: CASTPSGDYTDTQYF. The chain recombines TRBV2 with TRBJ2-3; D might be TRBD2 (5 bases). The V gene's germline CDR1 is SNHLY and CDR2 FYNNEI. The length of the CDR3 is 15 residues. V lost 7 bases to trimming and J lost 2 bases, with 16 bases between them.

This chain joins TRBV18 and TRBJ1-1, with D tentatively TRBD1 (5 bases). Trimming took 2 bases from V and 2 from J, leaving 12 bases between them. This CDR3 is 15 amino acids long. Germline assignment: CDR1 KGHSH and CDR2 LQKENI. This chain's CDR3 is CASSPYATANTEAFF. DNA of the CDR3: TGTGCCAGCTCACCATACGCGACAGCTAACACTGAAGCTTTCTTT. The whole variable domain, filled in from reference TRBV18 and TRBJ1-1, reads NAGVMQNPRHLVRRRGQEARLRCSPMKGHSHVYWYRQLPEEGLKFMVYLQKENIIDESGMPKERFSAEFPKEGPSILRIQQVVRGDSAAYFCASSPYATANTEAFFGQGTRLTVV.